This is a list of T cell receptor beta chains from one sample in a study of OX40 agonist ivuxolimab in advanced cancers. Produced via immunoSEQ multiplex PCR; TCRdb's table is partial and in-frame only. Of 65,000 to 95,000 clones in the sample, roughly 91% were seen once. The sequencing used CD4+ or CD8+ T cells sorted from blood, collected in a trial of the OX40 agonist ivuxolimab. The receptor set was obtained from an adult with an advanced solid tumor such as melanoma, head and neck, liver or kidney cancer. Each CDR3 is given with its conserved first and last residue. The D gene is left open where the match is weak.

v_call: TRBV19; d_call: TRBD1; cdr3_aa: CATSLYRDSSYEQYF
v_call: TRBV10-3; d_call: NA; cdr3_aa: CAISERTSGNTIYF
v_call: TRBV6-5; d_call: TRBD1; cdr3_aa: CASRPDRVLNGYTF
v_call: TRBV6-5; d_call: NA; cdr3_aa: CASSYSFLTENYGYTF
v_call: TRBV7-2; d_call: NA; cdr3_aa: CASSSRSSGANVLTF
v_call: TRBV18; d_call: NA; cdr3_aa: CASSPGKGEEGNQPQHF
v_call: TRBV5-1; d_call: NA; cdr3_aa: CASSLNGEQFF
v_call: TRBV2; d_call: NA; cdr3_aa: CASGPERGEKLFF
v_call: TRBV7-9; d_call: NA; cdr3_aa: CASSLDTNTEAFF
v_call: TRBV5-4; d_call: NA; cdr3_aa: CASSRGTGKTSTDTQYF
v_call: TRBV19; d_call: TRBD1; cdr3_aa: CASGDRISQPQHF
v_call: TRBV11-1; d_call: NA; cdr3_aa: CASSLSGIQETQYF
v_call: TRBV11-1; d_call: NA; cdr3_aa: CASTYGGSGNEQFF
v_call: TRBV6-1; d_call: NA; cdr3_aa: CASSDRSPRTDTQYF
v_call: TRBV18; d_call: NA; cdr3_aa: CASSPLKWTGIGANVLTF
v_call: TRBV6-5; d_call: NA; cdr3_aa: CASRDSGGADNEQFF
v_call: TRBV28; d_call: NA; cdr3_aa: CAGGGGSRADTQYF
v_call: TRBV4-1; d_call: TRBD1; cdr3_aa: CASSPRDRVANEQFF
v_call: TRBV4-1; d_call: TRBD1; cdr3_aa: CASSHRDRKRYEQYF
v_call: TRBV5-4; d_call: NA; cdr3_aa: CASSLAGNQETQYF
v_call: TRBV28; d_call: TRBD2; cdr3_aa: CASSLSSGGAADTQYF
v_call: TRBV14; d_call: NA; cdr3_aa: CASSQQAGKDTQYF
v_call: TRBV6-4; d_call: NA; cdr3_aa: CASSRFGGETQYF
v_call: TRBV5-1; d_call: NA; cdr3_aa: CASSRDSWDTEAFF
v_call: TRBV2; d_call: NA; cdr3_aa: CASSVGLSGELFF
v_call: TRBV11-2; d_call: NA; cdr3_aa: CASKAGSDTQYF
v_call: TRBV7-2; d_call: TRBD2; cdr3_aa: CASSPGLAGLGQFF
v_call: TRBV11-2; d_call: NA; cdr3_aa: CASSLAGAETQYF
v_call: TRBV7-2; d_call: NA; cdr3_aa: CASSLDNNYGYTF
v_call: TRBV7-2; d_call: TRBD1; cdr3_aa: CASSLDRGNEAFF
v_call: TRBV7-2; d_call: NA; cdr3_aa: CASSQPRGGWETQYF
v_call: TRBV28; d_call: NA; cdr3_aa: CASRPVRDRDNSYNSPLHF
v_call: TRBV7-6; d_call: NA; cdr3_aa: CASSLGAGEEQYF
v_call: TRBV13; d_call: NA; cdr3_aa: CASNFRRGVNYGYTF
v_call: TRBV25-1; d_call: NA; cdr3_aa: CASSVTGTTNEKLFF
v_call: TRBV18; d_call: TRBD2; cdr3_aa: CASSQLAGDEQFF
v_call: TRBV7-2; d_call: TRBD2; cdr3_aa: CASSLRGVYEQYF
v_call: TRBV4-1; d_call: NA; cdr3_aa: CASSQEWTTRETQYF
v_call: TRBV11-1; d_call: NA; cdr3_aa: CASSLPGSPPLHF
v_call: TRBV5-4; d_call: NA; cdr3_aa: CASSPPGTRPETQYF
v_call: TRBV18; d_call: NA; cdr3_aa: CASSPIPGADTGELFF
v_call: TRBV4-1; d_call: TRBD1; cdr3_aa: CASSQDRGRTEAFF
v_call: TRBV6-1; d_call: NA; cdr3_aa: CASSWTAVTVAFF
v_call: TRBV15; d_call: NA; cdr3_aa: CATSRQGGLYGYTF
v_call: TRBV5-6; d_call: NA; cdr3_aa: CASSLEAYSNQPQHF
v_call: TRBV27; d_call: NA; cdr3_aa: CASSPTKGGRQPQHF
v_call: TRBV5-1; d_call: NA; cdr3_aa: CASSLDGSVRYGYTF
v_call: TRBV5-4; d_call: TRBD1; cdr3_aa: CASSLDLQGQGYTF
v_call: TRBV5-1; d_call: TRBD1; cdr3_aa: CASSPQGQGSDTQYF
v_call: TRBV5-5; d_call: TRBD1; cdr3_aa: CASSKDRGRETQYF
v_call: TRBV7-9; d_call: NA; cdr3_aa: CASSLRGGEQFF
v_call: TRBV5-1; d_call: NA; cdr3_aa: CASSFTGSSGNTIYF
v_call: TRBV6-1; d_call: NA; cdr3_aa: CASMEGHEQFF
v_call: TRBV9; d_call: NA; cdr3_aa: CASRGEADGYTF
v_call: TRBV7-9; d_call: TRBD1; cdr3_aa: CASSSRDRDAYGYTF
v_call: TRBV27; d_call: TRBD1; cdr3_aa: CASRAQGEYTEAFF
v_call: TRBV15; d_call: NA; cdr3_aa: CATSQAPNYGYTF